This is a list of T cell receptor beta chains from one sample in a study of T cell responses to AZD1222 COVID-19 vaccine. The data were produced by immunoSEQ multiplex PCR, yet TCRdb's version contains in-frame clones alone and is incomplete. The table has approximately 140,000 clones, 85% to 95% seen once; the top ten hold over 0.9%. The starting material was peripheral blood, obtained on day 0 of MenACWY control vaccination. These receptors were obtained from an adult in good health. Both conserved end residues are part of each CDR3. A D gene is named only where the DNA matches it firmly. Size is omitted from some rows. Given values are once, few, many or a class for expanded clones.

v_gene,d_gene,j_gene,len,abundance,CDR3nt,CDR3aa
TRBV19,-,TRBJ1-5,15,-,TGTGCCAGTAGTATCAGGGACATTAGCAATCAGCCCCAGCATTTT,CASSIRDISNQPQHF
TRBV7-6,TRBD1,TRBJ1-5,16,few,TGTGCCAGCAGCCTCGGATCCGGACAGGGTATTCAGCCCCAGCATTTT,CASSLGSGQGIQPQHF
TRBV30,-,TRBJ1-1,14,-,TGTGCCTGGAGTCCTCTCGGGGTGTGGACTGAAGCTTTCTTT,CAWSPLGVWTEAFF
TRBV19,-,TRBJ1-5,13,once,TGTGCCAGTAGTATGAGCAGCAATCAGCCCCAGCATTTT,CASSMSSNQPQHF
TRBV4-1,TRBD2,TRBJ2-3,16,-,TGCGCCAGCAGCCAAGACTCCGCGGGAGTCATAGATACGCAGTATTTT,CASSQDSAGVIDTQYF
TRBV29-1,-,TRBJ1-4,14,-,TGCAGCGTTTCCCCCGGAGTCCTCGGGGAAAAACTGTTTTTT,CSVSPGVLGEKLFF
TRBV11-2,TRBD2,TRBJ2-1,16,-,TGTGCCAGCAGCCTACTAGCGGGAGGGTCCTACAATGAGCAGTTCTTC,CASSLLAGGSYNEQFF
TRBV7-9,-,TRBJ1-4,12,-,TGTGCCAGCAGCTACAGGGCGGGGAAACTGTTTTTT,CASSYRAGKLFF
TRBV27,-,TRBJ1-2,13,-,TGTGCCAGCAGTTTGGGGGTTAACTATGGCTACACCTTC,CASSLGVNYGYTF
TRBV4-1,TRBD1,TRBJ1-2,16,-,TGCGCCAGCAGCCAAGTCGGACAGGGTTTTAACTATGGCTACACCTTC,CASSQVGQGFNYGYTF
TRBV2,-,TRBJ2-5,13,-,TGTGCCAGCAAATTAACAACACAAGAGACCCAGTACTTC,CASKLTTQETQYF
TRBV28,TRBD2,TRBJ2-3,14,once,TGTGCCAGCAGTCGAGGCGGGAGGACAGATACGCAGTATTTT,CASSRGGRTDTQYF
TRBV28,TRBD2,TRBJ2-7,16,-,TGTGCCAGCACCGTCCTCGGGACTACCCTTACCTACGAGCAGTACTTC,CASTVLGTTLTYEQYF
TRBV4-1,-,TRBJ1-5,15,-,TGCGCCAGCAGCCAAGAAGGGGCCGGCAATCAGCCCCAGCATTTT,CASSQEGAGNQPQHF
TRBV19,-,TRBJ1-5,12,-,TGTGCCAGTAGTAAACCGAATCAGCCCCAGCATTTT,CASSKPNQPQHF
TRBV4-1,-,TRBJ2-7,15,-,TGCGCCAGCAGCCAAGGGTCCAGAAGCTCCTACGAGCAGTACTTC,CASSQGSRSSYEQYF
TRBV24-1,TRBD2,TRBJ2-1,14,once,TGTGCCACCAGTGCTAGCGGGAGGGACAATGAGCAGTTCTTC,CATSASGRDNEQFF
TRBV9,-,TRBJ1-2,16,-,TGTGCCAGCAGCGTAGGGGCGGGGCGAATGATGTATGGCTACACCTTC,CASSVGAGRMMYGYTF
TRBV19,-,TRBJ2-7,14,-,TGTGCCAGTAAGTTTGGAGGGGAGTCTTACGAGCAGTACTTC,CASKFGGESYEQYF
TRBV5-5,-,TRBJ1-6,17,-,TGTGCCAGCAGCTTGGTAGGAGGGTCGAACTATAATTCACCCCTCCACTTT,CASSLVGGSNYNSPLHF
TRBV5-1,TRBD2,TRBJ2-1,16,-,TGCGCCAGCAGCGTGGGAGGGACTGCTTCCTACAATGAGCAGTTCTTC,CASSVGGTASYNEQFF
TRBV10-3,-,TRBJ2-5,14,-,TGTGCCATCAGTGAGAGGGGGGCGGGTGAGACCCAGTACTTC,CAISERGAGETQYF
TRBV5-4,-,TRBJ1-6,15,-,TGTGCCAGCAGCACGGCGGGGGGCCAGCATTCACCCCTCCACTTT,CASSTAGGQHSPLHF
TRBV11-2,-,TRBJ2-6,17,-,TGTGCCAGTATCCCTTTGGTCTCCTTCTCTGGGGCCAACGTCCTGACTTTC,CASIPLVSFSGANVLTF